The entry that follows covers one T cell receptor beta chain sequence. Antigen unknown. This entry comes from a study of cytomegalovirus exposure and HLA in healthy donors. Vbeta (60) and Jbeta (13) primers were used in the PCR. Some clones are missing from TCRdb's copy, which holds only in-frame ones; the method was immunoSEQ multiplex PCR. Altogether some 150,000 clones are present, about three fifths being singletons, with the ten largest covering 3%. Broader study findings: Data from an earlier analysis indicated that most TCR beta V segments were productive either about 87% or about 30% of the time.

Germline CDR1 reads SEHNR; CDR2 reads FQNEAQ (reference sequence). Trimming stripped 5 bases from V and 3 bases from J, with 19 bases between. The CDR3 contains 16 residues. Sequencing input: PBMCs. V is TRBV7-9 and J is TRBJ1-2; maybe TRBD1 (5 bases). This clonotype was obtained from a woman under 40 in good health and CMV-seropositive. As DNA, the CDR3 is TGTGCCAGCAGCCAAACCTTCACACAGGAACACTATGGCTACACCTTC. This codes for CASSQTFTQEHYGYTF.